Below, 10 T cell receptor beta chains from the same sample are listed, as sequenced in a study of CD8 T cells in ankylosing spondylitis. Findings of the study overall: Within ankylosing spondylitis blood, a TCR beta motif made up of roughly eight highly homologous variants appeared to be characteristic.

Which antigens these TCRs recognize remains unknown. TCRdb processed the 5' RACE reads anew with MiXCR; each CDR3 protein has one entry. The sample yields about 450,000 distinct CDR3 sequences, about 25% seen once. Specimen: blood, either unsorted or a sorted T cell fraction (not recorded which). The origin of the receptors is a male donor with ankylosing spondylitis.

This chain connects TRBV3-1 to TRBJ2-5; D gene unclear. V shed 7 bases and J shed 0 bases, with 6 bases lying between them. The CDR3 is made up of 12 amino acids. Germline lookup yields CDR1 LGHDT and CDR2 YNNKEL (reference sequence). CDR3 nucleotide sequence: TGTGCCAGCATGGGCAACCAAGAGACCCAGTACTTC. It is translated as CASMGNQETQYF.

The sample holds a few counts of this clonotype. The V and J genes are TRBV20-1 and TRBJ2-7, with a possible D match to TRBD2 (5 bases). This CDR3 has 15 amino acids. The ends were cut back, 0 bases at V and 2 bases at J, with 14 bases in the middle. Germline V lookup: CDR1 DFQATT, CDR2 SNEGSKA (reference sequence). CDR3 amino acids: CSARDRRRVPYEQYF. CDR3 nucleotides: TGCAGTGCTAGAGATCGGCGGCGGGTACCCTACGAGCAGTACTTC.

A few counts support this clonotype. The genes are TRBV11-1 and TRBJ2-5; 11 positions match TRBD2. After removal of 4 bases from V and 3 bases from J, the junction contained 13 bases not matched to a gene. The CDR3 totals 18 residues. CDR1 is SGHAT and CDR2 is FQDESV in the germline V gene (reference sequence). In nucleotides, the CDR3 is TGTGCCAGCAGCTGGGCCGGGACTAGCGGAACGTACGAAGAGACCCAGTACTTC. This sequence encodes CASSWAGTSGTYEETQYF. The variable domain in full, completed from reference TRBV11-1 and TRBJ2-5, reads EAEVAQSPRYKITEKSQAVAFWCDPISGHATLYWYRQILGQGPELLVQFQDESVVDDSQLPKDRFSAERLKGVDSTLKIQPAELGDSAMYLCASSWAGTSGTYEETQYFGPGTRLLVL.

V usage is TRBV20-1 and J usage is TRBJ1-2; TRBD1 agrees at 8 bases. V trimming: 6 bases; J trimming: 3 bases; junction bases outside the gene matches: 6. The CDR3 has 13 amino acids. CDR1 is DFQATT, CDR2 SNEGSKA, per germline (reference sequence). The CDR3 loop is CSAPSGGDYGYTF. CDR3 coding DNA: TGCAGTGCCCCCTCAGGGGGCGACTATGGCTACACCTTC.

This clonotype was seen once. The rearrangement joins TRBV6-1 to TRBJ2-5; 7 bases align to TRBD1. This CDR3 has 13 amino acids. CDR1 and CDR2 (germline): MNHNS, SASEGT. The J segment lost 4 bases and the V segment lost 6 bases, leaving 5 bases of the junction unmatched. The chain's CDR3 is CASRPTGVETQYF. CDR3 coding DNA: TGTGCCAGCAGGCCCACAGGGGTAGAGACCCAGTACTTC.

This clonotype has only a few counts. The rearrangement links TRBV24-1 to TRBJ2-5; D is possibly TRBD1 (8 bases). The CDR3 sequence is 17 residues long. Germline V lookup: CDR1 KGHDR, CDR2 SFDVKD. Between the trimmed V and J ends, which lost 4 bases and 4 bases, there was a span of 21 bases. The DNA of the CDR3 is TGTGCCACCAGTGACCGCCAAGGACAGGGAGGGGGAGAGACCCAGTACTTC. Translated, it gives CATSDRQGQGGGETQYF.

This clonotype was counted only a few times. The chain has TRBV7-9 and TRBJ2-1, with 8 bases that match TRBD2. V shed 4 bases, J shed 1 base, and the junction held 6 bases outside the gene matches. The germline V gene encodes CDR1 SEHNR and CDR2 FQNEAQ (reference sequence). This CDR3 has 16 residues. The CDR3 DNA follows: TGTGCCAGCAGCTCGATTACTAGCGGATCCTACAATGAGCAGTTCTTC. Residues: CASSSITSGSYNEQFF. Based on the CDR3 plus reference TRBV7-9 and TRBJ2-1, the full variable domain is DTGVSQNPRHKITKRGQNVTFRCDPISEHNRLYWYRQTLGQGPEFLTYFQNEAQLEKSRLLSDRFSAERPKGSFSTLEIQRTEQGDSAMYLCASSSITSGSYNEQFFGPGTRLTVL.

The chain joins TRBV10-3 to TRBJ2-3, with 9 positions matching TRBD2. The germline CDR1 and CDR2 sequences are ENHRY and SYGVKD. V was pared by 6 bases and J by 1 base, with 8 bases of the junction left unmatched. This CDR3 region has 16 residues. The chain's CDR3 is CAISSNSGSGTDTQYF. As DNA, the CDR3 is TGTGCCATCAGCTCTAATAGCGGGAGCGGCACAGATACGCAGTATTTT.

The chain has TRBV24-1 and TRBJ2-7; TRBD2 matches at 13 bases. The CDR3 totals 15 residues. CDR1 and CDR2 (germline): KGHDR, SFDVKD. Unmatched junction bases numbered 4, after V lost 3 bases and J lost 6 bases. The CDR3: CATSDPGTSGTEQYF. CDR3 bases: TGTGCCACCAGTGATCCTGGGACTAGCGGGACCGAGCAGTACTTC.

The chain carries TRBV27 and TRBJ2-5; TRBD1 matches at 8 bases. Germline V lookup: CDR1 MNHEY, CDR2 SMNVEV (reference sequence). Unmatched junction bases numbered 13, after V lost 3 bases and J lost 4 bases. This CDR3 comprises 17 residues. The CDR3 region is CASSLAATGQGRETQYF. The CDR3 DNA reads TGTGCCAGCAGTTTGGCCGCGACCGGACAGGGTCGAGAGACCCAGTACTTC.